This TCR beta chain was identified in a study of T cell clonotyping in hematopoietic cell transplantation. For the study at large: Cytoreduction preceded collection of pretransplant recipient samples.

Here immunoSEQ multiplex PCR was the method, and the copy in TCRdb shows in-frame clones only, minus some. This sample yields about 9,000 clones, of which around 80% are seen a single time; roughly a third belongs to the top ten. As to time point: recipient sample about 28 days before transplant, after cytoreduction. V shed 0 bases and J shed 0 bases, with 8 bases lying between them. Per the germline V gene, CDR1 is SGHNT and CDR2 is YYREEE (reference sequence). The CDR3 runs 15 residues. The receptor was derived from a man in his fifties or sixties with acute myeloid leukemia. Some clones in this sample may be carry-over from other donors' samples. The chain has TRBV5-4 and TRBJ2-3, with D maybe TRBD2 (5 bases). The sample consisted of peripheral blood mononuclear cells, taken before stem cell transplant. This chain's CDR3 is CASSLGSGSTDTQYF. The CDR3 DNA is TGTGCCAGCAGCTTGGGTTCGGGGAGCACAGATACGCAGTATTTT.